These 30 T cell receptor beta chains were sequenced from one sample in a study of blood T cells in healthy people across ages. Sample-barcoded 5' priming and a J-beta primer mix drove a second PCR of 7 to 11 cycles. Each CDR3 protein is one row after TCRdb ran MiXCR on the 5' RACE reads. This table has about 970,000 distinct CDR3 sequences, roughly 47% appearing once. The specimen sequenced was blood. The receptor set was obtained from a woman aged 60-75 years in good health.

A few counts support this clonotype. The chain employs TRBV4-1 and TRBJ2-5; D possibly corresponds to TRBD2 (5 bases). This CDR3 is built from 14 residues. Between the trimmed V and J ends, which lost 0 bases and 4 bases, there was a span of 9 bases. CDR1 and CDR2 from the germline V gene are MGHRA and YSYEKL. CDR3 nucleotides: TGCGCCAGCAGCCAAGAACGAGGGCGAGAGACCCAGTACTTC. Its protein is CASSQERGRETQYF.

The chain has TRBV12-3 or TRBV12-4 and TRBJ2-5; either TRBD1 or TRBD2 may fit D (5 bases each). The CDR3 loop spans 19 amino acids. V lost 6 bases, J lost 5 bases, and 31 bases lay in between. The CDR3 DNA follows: TGTGCCAGCAGCCTCAGAGGGCCGGGACGCCGAAAAGAGGGGGAGACCCAGTACTTC. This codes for CASSLRGPGRRKEGETQYF.

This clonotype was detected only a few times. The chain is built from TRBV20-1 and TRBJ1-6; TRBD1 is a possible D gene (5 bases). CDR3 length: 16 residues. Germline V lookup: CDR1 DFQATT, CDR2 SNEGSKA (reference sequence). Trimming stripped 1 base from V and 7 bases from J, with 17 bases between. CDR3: CSARGPGLRMNSPLHF. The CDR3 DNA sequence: TGCAGTGCTAGAGGGCCAGGGTTGCGGATGAATTCACCCCTCCACTTT.

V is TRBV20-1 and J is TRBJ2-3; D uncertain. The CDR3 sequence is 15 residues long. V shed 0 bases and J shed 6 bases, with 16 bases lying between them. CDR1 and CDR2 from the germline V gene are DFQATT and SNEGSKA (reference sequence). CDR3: CSARDLIQEQDTQYF. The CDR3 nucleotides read TGCAGTGCTAGAGACCTTATCCAGGAACAGGATACGCAGTATTTT.

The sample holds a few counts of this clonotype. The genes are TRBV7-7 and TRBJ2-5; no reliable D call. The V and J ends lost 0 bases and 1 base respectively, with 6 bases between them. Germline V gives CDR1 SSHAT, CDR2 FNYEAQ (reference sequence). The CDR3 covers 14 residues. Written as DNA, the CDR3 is TGTGCCAGCAGCTTAGCTTTAGCCCAAGAGACCCAGTACTTC. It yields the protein CASSLALAQETQYF.

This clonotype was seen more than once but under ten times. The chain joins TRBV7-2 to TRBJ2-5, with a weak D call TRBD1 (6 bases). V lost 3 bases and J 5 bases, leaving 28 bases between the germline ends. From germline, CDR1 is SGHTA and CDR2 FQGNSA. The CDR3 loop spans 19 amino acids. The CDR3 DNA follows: TGTGCCAGCAGCTTCCCGAGCTCGATAAGGGACACCTCCTGGGAGACCCAGTACTTC. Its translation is CASSFPSSIRDTSWETQYF.

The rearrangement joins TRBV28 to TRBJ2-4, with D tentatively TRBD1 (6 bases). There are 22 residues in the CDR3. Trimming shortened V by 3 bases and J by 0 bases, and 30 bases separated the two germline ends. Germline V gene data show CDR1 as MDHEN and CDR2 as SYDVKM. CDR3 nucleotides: TGTGCCAGCAGTTTTCTCCGATTGGACGTCAGGGGCGGTCTATCAGCCAAAAACATTCAGTACTTC. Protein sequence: CASSFLRLDVRGGLSAKNIQYF.

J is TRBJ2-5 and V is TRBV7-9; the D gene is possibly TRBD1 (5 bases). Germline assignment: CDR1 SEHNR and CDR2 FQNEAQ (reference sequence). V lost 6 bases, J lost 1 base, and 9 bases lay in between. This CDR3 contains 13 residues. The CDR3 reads CASSYRLQETQYF. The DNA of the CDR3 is TGTGCCAGCAGTTACAGGCTCCAAGAGACCCAGTACTTC. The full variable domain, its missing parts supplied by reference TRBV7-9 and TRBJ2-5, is DTGVSQNPRHKITKRGQNVTFRCDPISEHNRLYWYRQTLGQGPEFLTYFQNEAQLEKSRLLSDRFSAERPKGSFSTLEIQRTEQGDSAMYLCASSYRLQETQYFGPGTRLLVL.

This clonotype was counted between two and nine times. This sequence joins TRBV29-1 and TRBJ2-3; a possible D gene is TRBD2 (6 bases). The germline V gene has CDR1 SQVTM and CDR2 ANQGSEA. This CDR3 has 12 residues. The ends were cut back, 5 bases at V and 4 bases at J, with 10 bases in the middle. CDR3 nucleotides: TGCAGCGTTCCGGGAGATTCAGATACGCAGTATTTT. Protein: CSVPGDSDTQYF.

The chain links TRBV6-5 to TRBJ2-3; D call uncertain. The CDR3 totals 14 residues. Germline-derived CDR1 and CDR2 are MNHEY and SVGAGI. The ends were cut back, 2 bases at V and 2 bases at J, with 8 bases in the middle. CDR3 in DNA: TGTGCCAGCAGTTACGCGGAGATCACAGATACGCAGTATTTT. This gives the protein CASSYAEITDTQYF.

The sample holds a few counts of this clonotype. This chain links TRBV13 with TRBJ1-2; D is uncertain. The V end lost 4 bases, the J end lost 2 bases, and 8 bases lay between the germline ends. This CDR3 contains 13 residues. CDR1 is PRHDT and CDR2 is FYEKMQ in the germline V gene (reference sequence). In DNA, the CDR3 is TGTGCCAGCAGCTCGTATAACAACTATGGCTACACCTTC. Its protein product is CASSSYNNYGYTF. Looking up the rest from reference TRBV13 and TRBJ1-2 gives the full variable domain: AAGVIQSPRHLIKEKRETATLKCYPIPRHDTVYWYQQGPGQDPQFLISFYEKMQSDKGSIPDRFSAQQFSDYHSELNMSSLELGDSALYFCASSSYNNYGYTFGSGTRLTVV.

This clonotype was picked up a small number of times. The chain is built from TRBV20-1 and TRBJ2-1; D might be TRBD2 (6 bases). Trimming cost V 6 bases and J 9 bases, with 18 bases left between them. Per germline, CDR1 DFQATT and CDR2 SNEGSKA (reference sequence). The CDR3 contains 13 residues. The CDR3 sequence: CSAKDGSPGEQFF. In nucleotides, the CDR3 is TGCAGTGCCAAGGACGGGAGTCCGGGTGAGCAGTTCTTC.

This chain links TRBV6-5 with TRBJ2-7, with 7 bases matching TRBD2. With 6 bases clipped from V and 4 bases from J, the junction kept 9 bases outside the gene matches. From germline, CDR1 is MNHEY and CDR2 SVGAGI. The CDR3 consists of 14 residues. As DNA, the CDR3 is TGTGCCAGCAGAGGGACTACCCCGCCGTACGAGCAGTACTTC. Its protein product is CASRGTTPPYEQYF.

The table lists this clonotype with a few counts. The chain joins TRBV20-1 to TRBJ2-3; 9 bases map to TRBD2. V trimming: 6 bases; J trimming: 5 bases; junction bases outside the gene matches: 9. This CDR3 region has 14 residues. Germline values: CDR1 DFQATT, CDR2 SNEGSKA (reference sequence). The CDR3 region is CSAPPREGRDTQYF. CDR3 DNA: TGCAGTGCCCCCCCGCGGGAGGGGAGAGATACGCAGTATTTT.

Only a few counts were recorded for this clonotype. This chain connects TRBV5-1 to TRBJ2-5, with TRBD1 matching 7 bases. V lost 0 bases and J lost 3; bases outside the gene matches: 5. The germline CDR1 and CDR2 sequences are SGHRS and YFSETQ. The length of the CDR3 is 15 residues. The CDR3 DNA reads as TGCGCCAGCAGCTTGGCGGGACAGAGGGAAGAGACCCAGTACTTC. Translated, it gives CASSLAGQREETQYF.

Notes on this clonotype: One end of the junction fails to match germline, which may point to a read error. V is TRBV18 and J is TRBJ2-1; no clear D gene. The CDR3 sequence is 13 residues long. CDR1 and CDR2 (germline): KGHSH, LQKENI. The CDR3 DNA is TGTGCCAGCGCACCACCGTCCCGCAATGAGCAGTTCTTC. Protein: CASAPPSRNEQFF.

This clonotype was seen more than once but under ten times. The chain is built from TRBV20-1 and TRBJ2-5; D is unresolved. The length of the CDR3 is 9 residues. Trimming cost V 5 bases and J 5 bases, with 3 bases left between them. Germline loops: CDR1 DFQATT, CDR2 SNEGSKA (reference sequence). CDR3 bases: TGCAGTGCTGGGGAGACCCAGTACTTC. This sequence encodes CSAGETQYF.

The CDR3 is CASSLDRDTKSSSYEQYF. The CDR3 DNA sequence: TGCGCCAGCAGCTTGGACCGGGACACTAAATCAAGCTCCTACGAGCAGTACTTC. The gene calls are TRBV5-1 and TRBJ2-7; possibly TRBD1 for D (6 bases). The CDR3 runs 18 residues. Per germline, CDR1 SGHRS and CDR2 YFSETQ. The germline V and J ends were trimmed by 0 bases and 0 bases, with 19 bases remaining between them. Drawing the rest from reference TRBV5-1 and TRBJ2-7, the complete variable domain is KAGVTQTPRYLIKTRGQQVTLSCSPISGHRSVSWYQQTPGQGLQFLFEYFSETQRNKGNFPGRFSGRQFSNSRSEMNVSTLELGDSALYLCASSLDRDTKSSSYEQYFGPGTRLTVT.

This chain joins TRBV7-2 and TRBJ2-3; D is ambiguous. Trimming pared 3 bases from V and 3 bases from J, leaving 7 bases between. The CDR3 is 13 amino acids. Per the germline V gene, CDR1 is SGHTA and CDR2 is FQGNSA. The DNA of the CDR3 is TGTGCCAGCAGCTTTGGGGTGACAGATACGCAGTATTTT. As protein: CASSFGVTDTQYF.

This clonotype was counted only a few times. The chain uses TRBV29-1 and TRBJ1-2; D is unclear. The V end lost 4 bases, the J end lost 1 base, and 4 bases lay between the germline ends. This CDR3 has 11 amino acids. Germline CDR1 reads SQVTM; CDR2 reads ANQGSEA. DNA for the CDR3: TGCAGCGTTGCGTTTAACTATGGCTACACCTTC. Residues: CSVAFNYGYTF.

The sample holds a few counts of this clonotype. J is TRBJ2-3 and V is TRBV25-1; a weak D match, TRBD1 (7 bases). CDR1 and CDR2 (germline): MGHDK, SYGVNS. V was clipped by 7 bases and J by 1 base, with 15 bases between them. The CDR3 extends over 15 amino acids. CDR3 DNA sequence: TGTGCCAGCAAGGCGAGGAGGGGGCGCACAGATACGCAGTATTTT. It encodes CASKARRGRTDTQYF.

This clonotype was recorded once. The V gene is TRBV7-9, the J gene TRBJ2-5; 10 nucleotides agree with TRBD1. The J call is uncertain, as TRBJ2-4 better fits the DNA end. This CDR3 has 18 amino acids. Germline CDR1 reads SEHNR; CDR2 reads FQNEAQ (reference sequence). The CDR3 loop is CASSYTSSRDRGVNIQYF. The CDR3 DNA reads TGTGCCAGCAGCTATACGTCCTCCCGGGACAGGGGCGTAAACATTCAGTACTTC.

CDR3 DNA sequence: TGTGCCTGGAGTGTCCTAGTTTTGGGACAGACGGACGAGCAGTACTTC. Translating gives CAWSVLVLGQTDEQYF. The chain is built from TRBV30 and TRBJ2-5, with TRBD1 matching 7 bases. The assigned J gene may be wrong: the sequence end matches TRBJ2-7 better. CDR3 length equals 16 residues. The V gene's germline CDR1 is GTSNPN and CDR2 SVGIG (reference sequence).

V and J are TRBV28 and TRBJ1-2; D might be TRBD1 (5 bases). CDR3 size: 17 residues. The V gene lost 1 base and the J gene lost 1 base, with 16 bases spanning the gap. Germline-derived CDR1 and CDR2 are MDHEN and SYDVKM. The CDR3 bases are TGTGCCAGCAGTTTATCCGATTTGAGACAGTATAACTATGGCTACACCTTC. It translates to CASSLSDLRQYNYGYTF.

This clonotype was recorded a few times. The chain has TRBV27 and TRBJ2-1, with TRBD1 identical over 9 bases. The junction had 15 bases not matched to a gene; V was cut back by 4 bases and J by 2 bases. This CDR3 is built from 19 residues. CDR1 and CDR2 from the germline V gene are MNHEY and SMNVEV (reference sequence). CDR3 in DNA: TGTGCCAGCAGTTCCCAGGCAAAACAACAGGGGGCGGCCTACAATGAGCAGTTCTTC. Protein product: CASSSQAKQQGAAYNEQFF.

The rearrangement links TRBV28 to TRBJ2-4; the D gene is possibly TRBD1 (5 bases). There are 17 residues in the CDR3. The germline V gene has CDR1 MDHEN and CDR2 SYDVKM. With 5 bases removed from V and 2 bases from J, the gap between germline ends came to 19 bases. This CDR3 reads CASSTGLGVRTKNIQYF. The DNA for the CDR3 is TGTGCCAGCAGTACAGGTCTTGGGGTGAGAACCAAAAACATTCAGTACTTC.

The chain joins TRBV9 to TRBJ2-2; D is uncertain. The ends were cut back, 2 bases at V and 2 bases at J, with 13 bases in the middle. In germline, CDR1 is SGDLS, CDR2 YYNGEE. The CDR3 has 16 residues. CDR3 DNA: TGTGCCAGCAGCGTGGGTACGGCAGACAACACCGGGGAGCTGTTTTTT. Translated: CASSVGTADNTGELFF. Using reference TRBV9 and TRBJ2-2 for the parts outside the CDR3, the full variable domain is DSGVTQTPKHLITATGQRVTLRCSPRSGDLSVYWYQQSLDQGLQFLIQYYNGEERAKGNILERFSAQQFPDLHSELNLSSLELGDSALYFCASSVGTADNTGELFFGEGSRLTVL.

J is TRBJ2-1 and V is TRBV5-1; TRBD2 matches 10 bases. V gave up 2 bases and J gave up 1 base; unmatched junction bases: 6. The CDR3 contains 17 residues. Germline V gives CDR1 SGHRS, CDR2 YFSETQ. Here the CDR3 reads CASSLDLAGASYNEQFF. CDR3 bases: TGCGCCAGCAGCTTAGATCTAGCGGGAGCTTCCTACAATGAGCAGTTCTTC.

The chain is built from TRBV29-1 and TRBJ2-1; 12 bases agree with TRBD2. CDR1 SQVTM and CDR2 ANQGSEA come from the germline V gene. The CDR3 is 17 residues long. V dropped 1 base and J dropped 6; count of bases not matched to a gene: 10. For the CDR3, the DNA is TGCAGCGTTGAAGGGGGCACTAGCGGGAGGTCGGCCAATGAGCAGTTCTTC. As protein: CSVEGGTSGRSANEQFF.

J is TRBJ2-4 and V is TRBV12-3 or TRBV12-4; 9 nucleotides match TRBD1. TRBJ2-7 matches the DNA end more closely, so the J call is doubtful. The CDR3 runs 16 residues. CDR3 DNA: TGTGCCAGCAGTTTATCTTTTAGGGACAGGGACTACGAGCAGTACTTC. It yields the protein CASSLSFRDRDYEQYF.